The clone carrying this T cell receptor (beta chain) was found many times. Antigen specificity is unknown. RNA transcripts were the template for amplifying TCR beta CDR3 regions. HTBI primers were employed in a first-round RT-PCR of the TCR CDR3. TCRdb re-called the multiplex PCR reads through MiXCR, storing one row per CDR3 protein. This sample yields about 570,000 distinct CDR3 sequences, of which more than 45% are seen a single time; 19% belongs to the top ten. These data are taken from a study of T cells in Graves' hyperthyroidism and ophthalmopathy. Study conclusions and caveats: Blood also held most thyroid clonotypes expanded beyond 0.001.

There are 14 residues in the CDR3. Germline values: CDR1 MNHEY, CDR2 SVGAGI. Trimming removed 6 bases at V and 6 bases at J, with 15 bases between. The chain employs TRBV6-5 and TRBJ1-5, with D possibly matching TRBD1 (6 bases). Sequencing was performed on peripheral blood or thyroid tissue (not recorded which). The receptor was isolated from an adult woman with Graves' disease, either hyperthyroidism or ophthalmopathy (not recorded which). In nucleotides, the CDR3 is TGTGCCAGCAGCGAGGACAGTACCGTTCAGCCCCAGCATTTT. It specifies CASSEDSTVQPQHF.